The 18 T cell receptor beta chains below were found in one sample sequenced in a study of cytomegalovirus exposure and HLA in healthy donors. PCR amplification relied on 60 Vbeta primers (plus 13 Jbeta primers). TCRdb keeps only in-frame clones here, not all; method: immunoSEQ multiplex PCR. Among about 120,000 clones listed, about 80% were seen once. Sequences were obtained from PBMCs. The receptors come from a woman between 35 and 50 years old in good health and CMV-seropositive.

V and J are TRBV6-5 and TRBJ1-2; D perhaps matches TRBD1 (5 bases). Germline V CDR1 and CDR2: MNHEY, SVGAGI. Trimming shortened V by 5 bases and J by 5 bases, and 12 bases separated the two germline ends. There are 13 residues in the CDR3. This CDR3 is CASSRQKTYGYTF. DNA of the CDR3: TGTGCCAGCAGTCGACAGAAAACTTATGGCTACACCTTC.

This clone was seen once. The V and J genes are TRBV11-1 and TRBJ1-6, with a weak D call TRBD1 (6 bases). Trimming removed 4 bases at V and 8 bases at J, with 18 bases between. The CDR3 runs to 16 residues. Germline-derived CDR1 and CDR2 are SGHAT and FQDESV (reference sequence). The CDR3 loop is CASSSNRAEMDSPLHF. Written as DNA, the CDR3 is TGTGCCAGCAGCTCAAACAGGGCGGAAATGGATTCACCCCTCCACTTT.

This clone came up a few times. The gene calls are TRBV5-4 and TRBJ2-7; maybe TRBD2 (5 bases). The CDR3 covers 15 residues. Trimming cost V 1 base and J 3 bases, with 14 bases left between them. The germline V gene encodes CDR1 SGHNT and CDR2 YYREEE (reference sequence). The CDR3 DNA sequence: TGTGCCAGCAGCTTGTCGGGGTCCGTCAACTACGAGCAGTACTTC. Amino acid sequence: CASSLSGSVNYEQYF.

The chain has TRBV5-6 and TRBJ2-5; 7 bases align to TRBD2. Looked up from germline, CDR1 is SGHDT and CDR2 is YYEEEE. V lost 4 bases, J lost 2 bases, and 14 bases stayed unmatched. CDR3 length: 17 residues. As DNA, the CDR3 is TGTGCCAGCAGCACGAATCTCATTTCGCGGGGGCAAGAGACCCAGTACTTC. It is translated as CASSTNLISRGQETQYF.

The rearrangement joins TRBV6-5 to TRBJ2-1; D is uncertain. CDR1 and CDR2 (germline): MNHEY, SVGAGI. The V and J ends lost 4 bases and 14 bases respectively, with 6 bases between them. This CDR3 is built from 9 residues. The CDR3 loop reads CASSFREFF. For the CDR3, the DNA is TGTGCCAGCAGTTTCCGGGAGTTCTTC.

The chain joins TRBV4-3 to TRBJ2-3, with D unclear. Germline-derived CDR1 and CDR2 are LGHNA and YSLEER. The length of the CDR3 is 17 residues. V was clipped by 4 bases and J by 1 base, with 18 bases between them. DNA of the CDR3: TGCGCCAGCAGCCCTCGAGAGGTGTTCCGACGCACAGATACGCAGTATTTT. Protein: CASSPREVFRRTDTQYF.

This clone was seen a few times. DNA of the CDR3: TGTGCCTGGAGCACGGGACAGTCAAATTCACCCCTCCACTTT. The encoded protein is CAWSTGQSNSPLHF. The gene calls are TRBV30 and TRBJ1-6, with 7 bases matching TRBD1. This CDR3 region has 14 residues. Trimming removed 3 bases from V and 7 bases from J; junction bases left unmatched: 6. In germline, CDR1 is GTSNPN, CDR2 SVGIG (reference sequence).

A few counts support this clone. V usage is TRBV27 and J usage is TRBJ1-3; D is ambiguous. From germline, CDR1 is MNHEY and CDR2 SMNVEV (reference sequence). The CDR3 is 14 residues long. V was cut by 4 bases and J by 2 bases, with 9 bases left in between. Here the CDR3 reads CASSSSVTGNTIYF. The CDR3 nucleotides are TGTGCCAGCAGTTCGAGCGTTACTGGAAACACCATATATTTT.

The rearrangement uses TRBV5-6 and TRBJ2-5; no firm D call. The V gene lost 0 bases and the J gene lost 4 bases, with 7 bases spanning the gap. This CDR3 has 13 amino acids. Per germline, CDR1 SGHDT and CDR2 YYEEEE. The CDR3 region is CASSLDRIETQYF. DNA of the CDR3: TGTGCCAGCAGCTTGGATCGTATAGAGACCCAGTACTTC.

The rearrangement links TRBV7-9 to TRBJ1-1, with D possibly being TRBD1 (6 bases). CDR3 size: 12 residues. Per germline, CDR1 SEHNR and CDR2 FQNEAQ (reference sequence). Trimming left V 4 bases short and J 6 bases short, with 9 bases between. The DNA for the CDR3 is TGTGCCAGCAGCTCTTACAGGGCTGAAGCTTTCTTT. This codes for CASSSYRAEAFF.

As DNA, the CDR3 is TGTGCCAGCAGCGTAGGCCTCAGCGGGGGGGACTTGTACGAGACCCAGTACTTC. Amino acids: CASSVGLSGGDLYETQYF. The chain combines TRBV9 with TRBJ2-5; TRBD2 matches at 10 bases. The CDR3 has 18 amino acids. Losses at the gene ends were 0 bases for V and 5 bases for J; bases not matched to a gene: 13. Germline CDR1 is SGDLS and CDR2 is YYNGEE.

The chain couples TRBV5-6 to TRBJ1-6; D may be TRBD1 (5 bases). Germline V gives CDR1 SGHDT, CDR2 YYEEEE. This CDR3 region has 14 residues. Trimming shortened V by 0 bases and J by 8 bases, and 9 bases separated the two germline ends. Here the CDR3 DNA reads TGTGCCAGCAGCTTGGGGACACGGGATTCACCCCTCCACTTT. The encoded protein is CASSLGTRDSPLHF.

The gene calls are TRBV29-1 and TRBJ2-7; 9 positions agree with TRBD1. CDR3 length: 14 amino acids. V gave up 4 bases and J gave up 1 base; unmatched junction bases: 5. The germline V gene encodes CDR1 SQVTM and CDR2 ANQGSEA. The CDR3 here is CSVVATGGSYEQYF. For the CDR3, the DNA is TGCAGCGTTGTAGCGACAGGGGGGTCCTACGAGCAGTACTTC.

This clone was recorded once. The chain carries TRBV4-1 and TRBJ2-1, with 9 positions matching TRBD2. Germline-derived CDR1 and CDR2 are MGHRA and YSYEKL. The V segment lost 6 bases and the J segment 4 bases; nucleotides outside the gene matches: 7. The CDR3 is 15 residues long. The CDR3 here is CASSRSGGPYNEQFF. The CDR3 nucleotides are TGCGCCAGCAGTCGTAGCGGGGGACCTTACAATGAGCAGTTCTTC.

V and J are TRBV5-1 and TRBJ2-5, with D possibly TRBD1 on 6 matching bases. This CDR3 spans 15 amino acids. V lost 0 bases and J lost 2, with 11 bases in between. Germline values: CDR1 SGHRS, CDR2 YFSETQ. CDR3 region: CASSLATGVQETQYF. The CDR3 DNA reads TGCGCCAGCAGCTTGGCGACAGGAGTTCAAGAGACCCAGTACTTC.

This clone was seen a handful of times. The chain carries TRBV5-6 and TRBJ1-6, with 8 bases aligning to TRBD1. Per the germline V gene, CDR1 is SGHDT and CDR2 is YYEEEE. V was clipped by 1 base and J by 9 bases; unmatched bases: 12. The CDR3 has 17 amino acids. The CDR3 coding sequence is TGTGCCAGCAGCTTGCATCACGGGACAGGTATTTCTTCACCCCTCCACTTT. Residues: CASSLHHGTGISSPLHF.

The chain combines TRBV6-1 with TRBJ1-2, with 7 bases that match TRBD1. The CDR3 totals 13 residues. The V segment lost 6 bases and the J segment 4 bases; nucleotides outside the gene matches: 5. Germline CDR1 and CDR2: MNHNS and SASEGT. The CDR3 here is CASRTGLSYGYTF. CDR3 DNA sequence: TGTGCCAGCAGGACAGGGCTGAGCTATGGCTACACCTTC.

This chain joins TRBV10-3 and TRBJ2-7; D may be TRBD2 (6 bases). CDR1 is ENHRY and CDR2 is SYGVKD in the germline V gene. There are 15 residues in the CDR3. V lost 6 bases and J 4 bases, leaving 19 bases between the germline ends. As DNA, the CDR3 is TGTGCCATCAGCCCAGAGGCGGGAAGCGCGTACGAGCAGTACTTC. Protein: CAISPEAGSAYEQYF.